The 3 T cell receptor beta chains given below trace back to one sample, sequenced in a study of radiotherapy plus CTLA-4 blockade in lung cancer. Here immunoSEQ multiplex PCR was the method, and the copy in TCRdb shows in-frame clones only, minus some. The data show tens of thousands of clones, with around 80% seen just once and around 8% held by the top ten. Material: peripheral blood, obtained from a patient treated with radiotherapy plus ipilimumab. These receptors originate from a human donor with non-small cell lung cancer who had stable disease on radiotherapy plus ipilimumab.

The sample holds one count of this clone. V is TRBV9 and J is TRBJ2-2, with unresolved D. The CDR3 spans 16 residues. Looked up from germline, CDR1 is SGDLS and CDR2 is YYNGEE. Trimming removed 0 bases from V and 2 bases from J, with 11 bases in between. CDR3 in amino acids: CASSVAGGPNTGELFF. CDR3 nucleotides: TGTGCCAGCAGCGTAGCAGGCGGACCTAACACCGGGGAGCTGTTTTTT.

The chain links TRBV9 to TRBJ2-1, with D perhaps TRBD2 (5 bases). With 0 bases removed from V and 1 base from J, the gap between germline ends came to 11 bases. Germline CDR1 SGDLS, CDR2 YYNGEE. This CDR3 has 16 amino acids. The CDR3 here is CASSVEDGVSYNEQFF. The DNA for the CDR3 is TGTGCCAGCAGCGTAGAAGACGGGGTGTCCTACAATGAGCAGTTCTTC.

The V call is TRBV7-9, the J call TRBJ1-2, with 7 bases lining up with TRBD1. Germline V gene sequence: CDR1 SEHNR, CDR2 FQNEAQ (reference sequence). The CDR3 totals 13 residues. The trim removed 8 bases at V and 4 bases at J, leaving 7 bases unmatched. CDR3 in DNA: TGTGCCAGCGGGGTTGGGACAGCCTATGGCTACACCTTC. This encodes CASGVGTAYGYTF.